This T cell receptor beta chain appears in the sequencing data of a study of molecular identifiers for immune sequencing clone quantification. Whole-study results and caveats: Clone sizes that are highly expanded could be underestimated when identical TCR molecules share a barcode.

With 4 bases clipped from V and 0 bases from J, the junction kept 7 bases outside the gene matches. The germline CDR1 and CDR2 sequences are LNHDA and SQIVND (reference sequence). This CDR3 is 16 amino acids long. This clonotype was counted between two and nine times. The antigen remains unidentified. TCRdb used MiXCR to reprocess the PCR reads, holding one entry per CDR3 protein. The table lists 300,000 to 400,000 distinct CDR3 sequences, 24% of them singletons. This TCR came from a human donor in good health. Some libraries in this study had Jurkat cell RNA spiked in. The chain links TRBV19 to TRBJ2-3; 7 bases align to TRBD1. Sequencing was done on a sample of naive CD8+ T cells from blood, with Jurkat cell RNA spiked in. The subset: FACS-sorted CD8+CD4-CCR7+CD45RA+ naive T cells. This chain's CDR3 is CASSRGQDPSTDTQYF. CDR3 nucleotide sequence: TGTGCCAGTAGTAGAGGACAGGACCCTAGCACAGATACGCAGTATTTT.